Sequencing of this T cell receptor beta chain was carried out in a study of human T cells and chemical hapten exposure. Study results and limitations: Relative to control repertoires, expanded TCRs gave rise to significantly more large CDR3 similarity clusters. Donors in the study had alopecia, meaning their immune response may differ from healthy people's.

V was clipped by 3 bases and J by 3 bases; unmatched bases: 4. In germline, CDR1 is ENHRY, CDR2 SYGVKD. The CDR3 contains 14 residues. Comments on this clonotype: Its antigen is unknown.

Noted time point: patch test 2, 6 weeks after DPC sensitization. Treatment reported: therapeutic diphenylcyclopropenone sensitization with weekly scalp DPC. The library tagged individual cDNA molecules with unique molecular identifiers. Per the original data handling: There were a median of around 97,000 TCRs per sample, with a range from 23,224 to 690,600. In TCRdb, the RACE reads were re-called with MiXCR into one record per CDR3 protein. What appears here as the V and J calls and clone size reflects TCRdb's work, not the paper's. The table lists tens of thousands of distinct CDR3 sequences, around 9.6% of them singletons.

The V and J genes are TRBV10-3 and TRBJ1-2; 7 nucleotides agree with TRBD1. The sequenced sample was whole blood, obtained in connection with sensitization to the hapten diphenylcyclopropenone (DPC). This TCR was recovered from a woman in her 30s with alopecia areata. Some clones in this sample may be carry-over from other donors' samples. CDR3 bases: TGTGCCATCAGTGAAAGGGGGCTTGACTATGGCTACACCTTC. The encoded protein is CAISERGLDYGYTF.